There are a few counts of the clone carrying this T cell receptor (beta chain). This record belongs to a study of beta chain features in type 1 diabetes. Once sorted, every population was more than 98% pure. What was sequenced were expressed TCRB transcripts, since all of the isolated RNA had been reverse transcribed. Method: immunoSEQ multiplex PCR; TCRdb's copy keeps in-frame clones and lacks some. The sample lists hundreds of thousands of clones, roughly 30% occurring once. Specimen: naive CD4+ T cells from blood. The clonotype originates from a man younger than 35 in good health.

CDR3 region: CSVAVRDSVYNEQFF. The CDR3 nucleotides are TGCAGCGTTGCCGTCCGAGACAGCGTGTACAATGAGCAGTTCTTC. This sequence joins TRBV29-1 and TRBJ2-1; possibly TRBD1 for D (5 bases). The V end was cut by 4 bases, the J end by 4 bases, with 17 bases between. The CDR3 totals 15 residues. The germline V gene has CDR1 SQVTM and CDR2 ANQGSEA.